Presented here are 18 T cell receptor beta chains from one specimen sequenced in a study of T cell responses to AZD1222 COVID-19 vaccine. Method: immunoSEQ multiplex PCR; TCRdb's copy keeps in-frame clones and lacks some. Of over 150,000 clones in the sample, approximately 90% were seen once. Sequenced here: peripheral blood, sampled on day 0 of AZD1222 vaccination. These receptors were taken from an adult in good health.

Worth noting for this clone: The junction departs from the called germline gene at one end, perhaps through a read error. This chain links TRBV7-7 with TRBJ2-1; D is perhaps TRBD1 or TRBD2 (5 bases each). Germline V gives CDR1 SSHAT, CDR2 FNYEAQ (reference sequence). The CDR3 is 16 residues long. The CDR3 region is CASSLASTVDYNEQFF. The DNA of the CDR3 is TGTGCTAGCAGCTTAGCGTCGACAGTTGACTACAATGAGCAGTTCTTC.

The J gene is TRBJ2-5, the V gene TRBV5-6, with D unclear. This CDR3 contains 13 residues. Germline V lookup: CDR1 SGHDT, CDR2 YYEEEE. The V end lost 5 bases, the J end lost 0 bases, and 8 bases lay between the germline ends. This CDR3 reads CASRVVYQETQYF. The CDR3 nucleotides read TGTGCCAGCAGGGTAGTGTACCAAGAGACCCAGTACTTC.

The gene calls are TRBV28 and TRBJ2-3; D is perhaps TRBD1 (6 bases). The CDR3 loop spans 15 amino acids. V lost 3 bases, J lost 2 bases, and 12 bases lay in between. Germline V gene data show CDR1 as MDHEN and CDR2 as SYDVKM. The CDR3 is CASSFSGDPTDTQYF. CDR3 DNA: TGTGCCAGCAGTTTCTCAGGGGACCCCACAGATACGCAGTATTTT.

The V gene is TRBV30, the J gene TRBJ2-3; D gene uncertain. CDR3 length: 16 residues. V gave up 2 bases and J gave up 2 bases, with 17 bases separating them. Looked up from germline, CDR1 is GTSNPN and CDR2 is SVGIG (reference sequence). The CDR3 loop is CAWSLLLLSYTDTQYF. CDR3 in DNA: TGTGCCTGGAGTTTGTTGCTCCTATCCTACACAGATACGCAGTATTTT.

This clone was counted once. CDR3 amino acids: CASSQDSTAGNTIYF. The CDR3 DNA sequence: TGCGCCAGCAGCCAAGATTCGACAGCTGGAAACACCATATATTTT. The chain combines TRBV4-3 with TRBJ1-3, with D perhaps TRBD1 (5 bases). Germline V gene sequence: CDR1 LGHNA, CDR2 YSLEER. The CDR3 runs to 15 residues. The V end lost 0 bases, the J end lost 2 bases, and 8 bases lay between the germline ends.

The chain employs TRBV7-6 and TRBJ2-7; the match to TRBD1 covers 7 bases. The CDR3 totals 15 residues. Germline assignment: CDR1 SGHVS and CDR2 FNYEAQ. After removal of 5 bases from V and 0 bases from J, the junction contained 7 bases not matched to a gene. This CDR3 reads CASSTQQGSSYEQYF. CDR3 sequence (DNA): TGTGCCAGCAGCACTCAACAGGGGAGCTCCTACGAGCAGTACTTC. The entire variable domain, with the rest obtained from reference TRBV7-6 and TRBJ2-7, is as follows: GAGVSQSPRYKVTKRGQDVALRCDPISGHVSLYWYRQALGQGPEFLTYFNYEAQQDKSGLPNDRFSAERPEGSISTLTIQRTEQRDSAMYRCASSTQQGSSYEQYFGPGTRLTVT.

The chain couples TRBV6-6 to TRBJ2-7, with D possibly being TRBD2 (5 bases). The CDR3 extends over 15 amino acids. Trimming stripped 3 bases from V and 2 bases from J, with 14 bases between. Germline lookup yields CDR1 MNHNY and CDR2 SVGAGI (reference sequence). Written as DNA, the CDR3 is TGTGCCAGCAGTTATGAGGGCGAGATAACCTACGAGCAGTACTTC. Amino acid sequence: CASSYEGEITYEQYF.

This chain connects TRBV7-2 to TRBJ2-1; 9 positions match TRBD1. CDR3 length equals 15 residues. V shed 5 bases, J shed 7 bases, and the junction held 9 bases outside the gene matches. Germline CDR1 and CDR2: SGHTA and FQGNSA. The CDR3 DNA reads TGTGCCAGCAGCCCACCCCCCGGGACAGGGAATGAGCAGTTCTTC. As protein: CASSPPPGTGNEQFF.

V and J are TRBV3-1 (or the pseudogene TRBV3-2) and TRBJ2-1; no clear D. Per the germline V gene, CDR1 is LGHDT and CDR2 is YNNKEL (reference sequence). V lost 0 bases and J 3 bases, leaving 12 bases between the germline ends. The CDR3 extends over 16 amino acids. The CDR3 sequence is CASSQDPRRNYNEQFF. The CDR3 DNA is TGTGCCAGCAGCCAAGACCCCCGGAGAAACTACAATGAGCAGTTCTTC.

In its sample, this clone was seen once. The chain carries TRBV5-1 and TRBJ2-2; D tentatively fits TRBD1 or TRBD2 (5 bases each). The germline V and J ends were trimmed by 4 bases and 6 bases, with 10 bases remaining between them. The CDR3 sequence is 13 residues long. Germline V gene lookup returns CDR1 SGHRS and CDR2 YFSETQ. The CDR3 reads CASSARESGELFF. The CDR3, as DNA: TGCGCCAGCAGCGCCAGGGAGTCCGGGGAGCTGTTTTTT.

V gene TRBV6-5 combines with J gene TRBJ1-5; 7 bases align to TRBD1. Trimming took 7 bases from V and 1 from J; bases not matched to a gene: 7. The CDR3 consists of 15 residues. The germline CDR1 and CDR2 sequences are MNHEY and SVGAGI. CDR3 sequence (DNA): TGTGCCAGCAAGCGAGGGGGCGAAAGCAATCAGCCCCAGCATTTT. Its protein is CASKRGGESNQPQHF.

The CDR3 here is CASSHTRGQIQETQYF. In DNA form, the CDR3 reads TGTGCCAGCAGTCACACTAGAGGACAGATCCAAGAGACCCAGTACTTC. The V and J genes are TRBV6-2 or TRBV6-3 and TRBJ2-5, with D perhaps matching TRBD1 (6 bases). Germline values: CDR1 MNHEY, CDR2 SVGEGT. Trimming removed 5 bases from V and 1 base from J, with 17 bases in between. This CDR3 has 16 amino acids.

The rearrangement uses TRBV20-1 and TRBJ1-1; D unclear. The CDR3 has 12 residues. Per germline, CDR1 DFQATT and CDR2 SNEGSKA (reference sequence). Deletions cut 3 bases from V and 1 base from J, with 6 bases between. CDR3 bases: TGCAGTGCTAGTAGCTCGAACACTGAAGCTTTCTTT. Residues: CSASSSNTEAFF.

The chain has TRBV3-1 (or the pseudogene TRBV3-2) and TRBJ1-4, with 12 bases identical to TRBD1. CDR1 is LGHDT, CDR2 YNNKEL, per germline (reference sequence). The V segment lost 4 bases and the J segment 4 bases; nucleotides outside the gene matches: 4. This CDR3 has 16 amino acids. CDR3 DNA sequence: TGTGCCAGCAGCCGGGACAGGGGGCCCGGTAATGAAAAACTGTTTTTT. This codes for CASSRDRGPGNEKLFF.

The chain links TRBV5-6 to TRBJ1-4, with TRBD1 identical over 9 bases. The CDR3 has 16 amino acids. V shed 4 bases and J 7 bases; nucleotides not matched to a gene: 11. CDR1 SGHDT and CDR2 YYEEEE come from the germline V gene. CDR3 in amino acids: CASSTQGDRAGEKLFF. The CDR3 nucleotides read TGTGCCAGCAGCACCCAAGGGGACAGGGCCGGTGAAAAACTGTTTTTT.

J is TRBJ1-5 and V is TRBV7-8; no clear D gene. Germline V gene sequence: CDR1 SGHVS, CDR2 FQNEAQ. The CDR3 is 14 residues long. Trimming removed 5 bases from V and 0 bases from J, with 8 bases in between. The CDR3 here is CASSGEDSNQPQHF. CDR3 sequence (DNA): TGTGCCAGCAGCGGGGAGGATAGCAATCAGCCCCAGCATTTT.

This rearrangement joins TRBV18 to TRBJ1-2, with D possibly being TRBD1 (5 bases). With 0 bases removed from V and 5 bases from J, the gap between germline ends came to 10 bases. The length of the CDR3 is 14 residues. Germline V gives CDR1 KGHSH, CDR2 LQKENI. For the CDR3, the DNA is TGTGCCAGCTCACCACCGAGTCAGGGTTATGGCTACACCTTC. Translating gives CASSPPSQGYGYTF. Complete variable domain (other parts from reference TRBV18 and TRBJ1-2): NAGVMQNPRHLVRRRGQEARLRCSPMKGHSHVYWYRQLPEEGLKFMVYLQKENIIDESGMPKERFSAEFPKEGPSILRIQQVVRGDSAAYFCASSPPSQGYGYTFGSGTRLTVV.

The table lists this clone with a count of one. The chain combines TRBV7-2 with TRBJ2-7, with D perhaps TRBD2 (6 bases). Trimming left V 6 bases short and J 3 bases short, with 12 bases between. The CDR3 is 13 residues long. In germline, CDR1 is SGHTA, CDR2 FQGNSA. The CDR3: CASRGTPYYEQYF. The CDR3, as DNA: TGTGCCAGCAGGGGGACTCCCTACTACGAGCAGTACTTC.